This section outlines one T cell receptor (beta chain) sequence together with its context. Some clones are missing from TCRdb's copy, which holds only in-frame ones; the method was immunoSEQ multiplex PCR. The data hold over 6,500 clones, with over 60% observed a single time. This specimen comes from a study of early stage breast cancer tumors. This CDR3 has 17 amino acids. Germline CDR1 SGHAT, CDR2 FQDESV (reference sequence). Trimming shortened V by 5 bases and J by 2 bases, and 19 bases separated the two germline ends. The source of this sequence is a person between 65 and 79 years old with breast cancer. The rearrangement uses TRBV11-1 and TRBJ2-1, with a possible D match to TRBD2 (8 bases). Source material: breast tumor tissue. CDR3: CASSHLRGRGAYNEQFF. The CDR3 coding sequence is TGTGCCAGCAGCCATCTGAGGGGGCGGGGGGCCTACAATGAGCAGTTCTTC.